A selection of T cell receptor beta chains follows, all from one sample in a study of blood T cell repertoires in COVID-19. TCRdb's copy holds only in-frame clones and misses some; the assay was immunoSEQ multiplex PCR. Seen here are some 150,000 clones, around 80% observed once, and the top ten hold 12% to 15%. The sample comprised PBMCs or T cells enriched from blood (not recorded which). These receptors were taken from a man aged 50 or older who had recovered from COVID-19. Both conserved end residues are trimmed from each CDR3. The order of the fields is clone size, V gene, J gene, CDR3 protein. Expanded clones are given a class, and other clones once, few, many or no size at all.

clone_size: few; v_call: TRBV5-6; j_call: TRBJ1-1; cdr3_aa: ASSWGQMQAF
clone_size: .; v_call: TRBV6-2/TRBV6-3; j_call: TRBJ2-2; cdr3_aa: ASSFLTGELF
clone_size: .; v_call: TRBV7-3; j_call: TRBJ2-5; cdr3_aa: ASSLTGALQETQY
clone_size: .; v_call: TRBV3-1/TRBV3-2; j_call: TRBJ2-3; cdr3_aa: ASSQGPRGTDTQY
clone_size: .; v_call: TRBV28; j_call: TRBJ1-2; cdr3_aa: ASSTLIGDSNYGYT
clone_size: .; v_call: TRBV18; j_call: TRBJ1-4; cdr3_aa: ASSPVTWGGENEKLF
clone_size: .; v_call: TRBV12-3/TRBV12-4; j_call: TRBJ1-1; cdr3_aa: ASSLSGGNEAF
clone_size: .; v_call: TRBV7-3; j_call: TRBJ1-2; cdr3_aa: ASSSHGNYGYT
clone_size: few; v_call: TRBV4-1; j_call: TRBJ2-1; cdr3_aa: ASSQPFPGLAGGSMGEQF
clone_size: few; v_call: TRBV3-1/TRBV3-2; j_call: TRBJ1-1; cdr3_aa: ASSPLPYRGEAF
clone_size: once; v_call: TRBV5-8; j_call: TRBJ2-2; cdr3_aa: ASSLPGLAGLVAGELF
clone_size: .; v_call: TRBV7-2; j_call: TRBJ1-5; cdr3_aa: ASGTGREYSNQPQH
clone_size: .; v_call: TRBV5-1; j_call: TRBJ2-7; cdr3_aa: ASSLGQGVYEQY
clone_size: .; v_call: TRBV3-1/TRBV3-2; j_call: TRBJ2-2; cdr3_aa: ASSQDFPPNTGELF
clone_size: .; v_call: TRBV6-5; j_call: TRBJ1-1; cdr3_aa: ASRRDRGHDTEAF
clone_size: .; v_call: TRBV19; j_call: TRBJ1-1; cdr3_aa: ASSYGQAGAF
clone_size: .; v_call: TRBV5-1; j_call: TRBJ1-1; cdr3_aa: ASSLWPTGDTEAF
clone_size: few; v_call: TRBV7-9; j_call: TRBJ1-2; cdr3_aa: ASSPDSLYGYT